This T cell receptor beta chain was sequenced for a study of blood T cell repertoires in COVID-19. Some clones are missing from TCRdb's copy, which holds only in-frame ones; the method was immunoSEQ multiplex PCR. Among 410,000 or so clones listed, 70% to 90% were seen once. Regarding this clone: This CDR3 is also generated by other DNA sequences in the sample.

The germline V gene has CDR1 LNHDA and CDR2 SQIVND (reference sequence). Trimming removed 3 bases from V and 5 bases from J, with 10 bases in between. This CDR3 is 13 amino acids long. The source is a woman between 35 and 50 years old with COVID-19, enrolled during active disease. Sequencing was carried out using peripheral blood. The chain carries TRBV19 and TRBJ1-1, with D perhaps matching TRBD1 (6 bases). The CDR3 sequence: CASSMNRETEAFF. The CDR3 nucleotides are TGTGCCAGTAGTATGAACAGGGAAACTGAAGCTTTCTTT.